The next 20 T cell receptor beta chains were all read from a single sample in a study of T cells in Graves' hyperthyroidism and ophthalmopathy. Amplification targeted TCR beta CDR3 regions from RNA transcripts. The TCR CDR3 was amplified in a first-round RT-PCR using the HTBI primer set. TCRdb itself ran the multiplex PCR reads through MiXCR, one entry per CDR3 protein. This table has around 380,000 distinct CDR3 sequences, roughly 14% appearing once. Sequenced input: blood. Receptors originate from a man aged 25-45 years with Graves' hyperthyroidism that later progressed to Graves' ophthalmopathy.

The sample holds a few counts of this clonotype. This chain uses TRBV11-2 with TRBJ2-1; 11 nucleotides match TRBD2. From germline, CDR1 is SGHAT and CDR2 FQNNGV. V dropped 4 bases and J dropped 9; count of bases not matched to a gene: 11. There are 16 residues in the CDR3. The DNA for the CDR3 is TGTGCCAGCAGCTCACTAGCGGGGGCAATGTACGGTGAGCAGTTCTTC. It encodes CASSSLAGAMYGEQFF.

This chain uses TRBV6-5 with TRBJ2-2; D is possibly TRBD1 or TRBD2 (5 bases each). Trimming took off 2 bases at V and 9 bases at J, with 10 bases between the two ends. CDR3 length: 13 amino acids. CDR1 is MNHEY and CDR2 is SVGAGI in the germline V gene. CDR3 residues: CASSYGDGRELFF. The CDR3 bases are TGTGCCAGCAGTTACGGGGACGGTAGGGAGCTGTTTTTT.

The chain uses TRBV20-1 and TRBJ1-6, with D possibly matching TRBD1 (5 bases). The CDR3 spans 11 residues. The V gene lost 5 bases and the J gene lost 15 bases, with 14 bases spanning the gap. Germline V lookup: CDR1 DFQATT, CDR2 SNEGSKA (reference sequence). The CDR3 sequence is CSAGTGVLLHF. CDR3 DNA sequence: TGCAGTGCTGGTACAGGTGTGCTCCTCCACTTT.

This clonotype was seen once. This chain connects TRBV28 to TRBJ2-3; 10 bases match TRBD2. Germline-derived CDR1 and CDR2 are MDHEN and SYDVKM. The CDR3 sequence is 15 residues long. After removal of 6 bases from V and 5 bases from J, the junction contained 8 bases not matched to a gene. The CDR3 loop is CASSQAGGLGDTQYF. In nucleotides, the CDR3 is TGTGCCAGCAGCCAAGCGGGAGGGTTAGGAGATACGCAGTATTTT.

This chain connects TRBV4-1 to TRBJ2-4, with 9 bases matching TRBD2. V trimming: 4 bases; J trimming: 7 bases; junction bases outside the gene matches: 2. Germline-derived CDR1 and CDR2 are MGHRA and YSYEKL. This CDR3 has 13 residues. The DNA of the CDR3 is TGCGCCAGCAGCCGACTAGCGGCTAACATTCAGTACTTC. Protein sequence: CASSRLAANIQYF.

This clonotype was recorded many times. The V and J genes are TRBV28 and TRBJ1-2; D ambiguous. The V gene lost 5 bases and the J gene lost 6 bases, with 19 bases spanning the gap. In germline, CDR1 is MDHEN, CDR2 SYDVKM. The CDR3 spans 15 residues. CDR3 DNA: TGTGCCAGCAGTCTCCCTTACCCCGGGGAGAATGGCTACACCTTC. Translating gives CASSLPYPGENGYTF.

The chain is built from TRBV20-1 and TRBJ2-7; 9 nucleotides agree with TRBD2. V shed 3 bases, J shed 6 bases, and the junction held 15 bases outside the gene matches. CDR3 length: 16 residues. Germline CDR1 is DFQATT and CDR2 is SNEGSKA (reference sequence). CDR3 nucleotides: TGCAGTGCTAGGGGCTGGCGGGGGGGTGTGTCCAGCGAGCAGTACTTC. Protein sequence: CSARGWRGGVSSEQYF.

The chain uses TRBV18 and TRBJ2-1; 7 bases agree with TRBD2. The CDR3 is 16 residues long. Germline CDR1 is KGHSH and CDR2 is LQKENI. V shed 4 bases, J shed 0 bases, and the junction held 6 bases outside the gene matches. CDR3 DNA sequence: TGTGCCAGCTCACAGGGACTACTCACCTCCTACAATGAGCAGTTCTTC. Its translation: CASSQGLLTSYNEQFF.

The table lists this clonotype with many counts. The V gene is TRBV4-1, the J gene TRBJ1-5; D not certain. With 2 bases removed from V and 3 bases from J, the gap between germline ends came to 5 bases. Germline lookup yields CDR1 MGHRA and CDR2 YSYEKL. The CDR3 contains 13 residues. CDR3 region: CASSQQDNQPQHF. The CDR3 coding sequence is TGCGCCAGCAGCCAACAGGACAATCAGCCCCAGCATTTT.

CDR3: CASSLVSGAGVYNEQFF. In DNA form, the CDR3 reads TGTGCCAGCAGCTTAGTGAGCGGGGCGGGGGTCTACAATGAGCAGTTCTTC. The V call is TRBV11-3, the J call TRBJ2-1, with TRBD2 matching 7 bases. With 1 base clipped from V and 3 bases from J, the junction kept 9 bases outside the gene matches. This CDR3 has 17 amino acids. Per the germline V gene, CDR1 is SGHNT and CDR2 is YENEEA.

This chain joins TRBV19 and TRBJ2-1; D might be TRBD1 (7 bases). The ends were cut back, 6 bases at V and 8 bases at J, with 23 bases in the middle. This CDR3 is 16 amino acids long. Germline V gene lookup returns CDR1 LNHDA and CDR2 SQIVND (reference sequence). The CDR3 bases are TGTGCCAGTAGGGTCGGTAGGAGGGGGCGCGTCGATGAGCAGTTCTTC. This translates into CASRVGRRGRVDEQFF.

This clonotype was recorded a few times. This chain uses TRBV6-1 with TRBJ2-5, with 15 bases matching TRBD2. CDR1 is MNHNS and CDR2 is SASEGT in the germline V gene. There are 16 residues in the CDR3. The V gene end was trimmed by 3 bases and the J gene end by 4 bases; junction bases not matched to a gene: 3. This chain's CDR3 is CASSDWGLAGGETQYF. As DNA, the CDR3 is TGTGCCAGCAGTGATTGGGGACTAGCGGGGGGAGAGACCCAGTACTTC.

This clonotype was seen only a few times. The chain carries TRBV11-2 and TRBJ1-1; 7 positions agree with TRBD1. Trimming cost V 6 bases and J 7 bases; bases outside gene matches: 11. CDR1 SGHAT and CDR2 FQNNGV come from the germline V gene. This CDR3 spans 14 amino acids. In DNA form, the CDR3 reads TGTGCCAGCAGTTTTAATCCCCGGGACAGTGAAGCTTTCTTT. It encodes CASSFNPRDSEAFF.

The V call is TRBV15, the J call TRBJ1-6; D call uncertain. Looked up from germline, CDR1 is LNHNV and CDR2 is YYDKDF (reference sequence). This CDR3 is built from 16 residues. V was pared by 0 bases and J by 7 bases, with 13 bases between. The CDR3 coding sequence is TGTGCCACCAGCAGAGATAATGCAGTTTCGAATTCACCCCTCCACTTT. Protein product: CATSRDNAVSNSPLHF.

This clonotype was seen many times. This chain links TRBV7-9 with TRBJ2-3, with TRBD2 as a possible D gene (6 bases). Germline lookup yields CDR1 SEHNR and CDR2 FQNEAQ (reference sequence). Trimming removed 5 bases from V and 6 bases from J, with 12 bases in between. The CDR3 spans 13 residues. The CDR3 DNA follows: TGTGCCAGCAGCAGGGGACTGAGGGATACGCAGTATTTT. Protein sequence: CASSRGLRDTQYF.

This clonotype was recorded many times. The chain combines TRBV2 with TRBJ2-1; D might be TRBD1 or TRBD2, each matching 5 bases. V was shortened by 2 bases and J by 6 bases, with 14 bases between the two germline ends. The CDR3 totals 15 residues. Germline CDR1 and CDR2: SNHLY and FYNNEI. CDR3 DNA sequence: TGTGCCAGCAGTGAAAGAGGGGCCGGGGCCAATGAGCAGTTCTTC. Its translation: CASSERGAGANEQFF.

There are a few counts of this clonotype. This chain links TRBV6-2 or TRBV6-3 with TRBJ2-1; D gene uncertain. From germline, CDR1 is MNHEY and CDR2 SVGEGT. CDR3 size: 11 residues. The germline V and J ends were trimmed by 5 bases and 12 bases, with 11 bases remaining between them. The CDR3 DNA is TGTGCCAGCAGTCATCTTGGTGGGCAGTTCTTC. Amino acid sequence: CASSHLGGQFF.

This clonotype was counted a few times. This chain links TRBV20-1 with TRBJ2-5; D may be TRBD1 or TRBD2 (5 bases each). Looked up from germline, CDR1 is DFQATT and CDR2 is SNEGSKA (reference sequence). The CDR3 has 14 amino acids. Trimming shortened V by 1 base and J by 5 bases, and 14 bases separated the two germline ends. The CDR3 region has the DNA TGCAGTGCTAGAGGGGGGAGATATTGGGAGACCCAGTACTTC. Translation gives CSARGGRYWETQYF.

This clonotype was counted between two and nine times. The chain carries TRBV11-3 and TRBJ2-2, with D possibly matching TRBD1 (6 bases). This CDR3 has 16 amino acids. Trimming pared 5 bases from V and 7 bases from J, leaving 20 bases between. Germline CDR1 and CDR2: SGHNT and YENEEA. DNA for the CDR3: TGTGCCAGCAGCCGCACCTACAACAGGGTCAGCGGGGAGCTGTTTTTT. This sequence encodes CASSRTYNRVSGELFF.

This clonotype was observed many times. This rearrangement joins TRBV6-1 to TRBJ1-2; D may be TRBD1 (6 bases). Trimming stripped 7 bases from V and 8 bases from J, with 20 bases between. CDR1 and CDR2 from the germline V gene are MNHNS and SASEGT. The CDR3 totals 14 residues. The CDR3 spells CASTLSSGAPGYTF. For the CDR3, the DNA is TGTGCCAGCACCCTATCATCGGGGGCGCCGGGCTACACCTTC.